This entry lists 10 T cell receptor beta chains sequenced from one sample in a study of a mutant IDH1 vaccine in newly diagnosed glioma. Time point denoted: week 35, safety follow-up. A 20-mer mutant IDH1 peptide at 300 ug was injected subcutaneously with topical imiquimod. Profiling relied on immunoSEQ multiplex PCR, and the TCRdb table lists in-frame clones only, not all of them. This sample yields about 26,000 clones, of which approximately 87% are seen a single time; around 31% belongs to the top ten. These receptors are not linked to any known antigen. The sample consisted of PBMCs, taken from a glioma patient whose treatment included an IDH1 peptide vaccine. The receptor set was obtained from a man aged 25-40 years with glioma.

CDR3 coding DNA: TGTGCCAGCAGCGCCGAAGGCTTAGCTGGAAACACCATATATTTT. It encodes CASSAEGLAGNTIYF. The V call is TRBV9, the J call TRBJ1-3; D remains unclear. The V gene lost 3 bases and the J gene lost 2 bases, with 12 bases spanning the gap. Germline CDR1 is SGDLS and CDR2 is YYNGEE. CDR3 length equals 15 residues.

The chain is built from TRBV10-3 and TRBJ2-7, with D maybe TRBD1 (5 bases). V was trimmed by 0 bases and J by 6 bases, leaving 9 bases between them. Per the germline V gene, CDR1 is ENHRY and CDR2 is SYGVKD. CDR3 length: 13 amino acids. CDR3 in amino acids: CAISESGAREQYF. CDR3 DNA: TGTGCCATCAGTGAGTCTGGGGCTCGCGAGCAGTACTTC.

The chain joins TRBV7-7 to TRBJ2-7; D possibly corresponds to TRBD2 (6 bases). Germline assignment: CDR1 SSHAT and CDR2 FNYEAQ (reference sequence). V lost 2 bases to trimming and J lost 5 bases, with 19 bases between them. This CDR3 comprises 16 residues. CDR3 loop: CASSLSIAVGDDEQYF. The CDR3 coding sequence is TGTGCCAGCAGCTTATCGATAGCGGTCGGGGATGACGAGCAGTACTTC.

The CDR3 protein is CAWSVKAYGYTF. Written as DNA, the CDR3 is TGTGCCTGGAGTGTAAAGGCGTATGGCTACACCTTC. The genes are TRBV30 and TRBJ1-2; D remains ambiguous. V lost 0 bases to trimming and J lost 5 bases, with 7 bases between them. Germline lookup yields CDR1 GTSNPN and CDR2 SVGIG (reference sequence). The CDR3 covers 12 residues.

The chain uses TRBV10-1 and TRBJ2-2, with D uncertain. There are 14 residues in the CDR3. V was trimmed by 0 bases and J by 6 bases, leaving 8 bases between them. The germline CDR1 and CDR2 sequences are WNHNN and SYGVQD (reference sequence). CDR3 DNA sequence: TGCGCCAGCAGTGAGTCTCAGGAGTCCGGGGAGCTGTTTTTT. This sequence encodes CASSESQESGELFF.

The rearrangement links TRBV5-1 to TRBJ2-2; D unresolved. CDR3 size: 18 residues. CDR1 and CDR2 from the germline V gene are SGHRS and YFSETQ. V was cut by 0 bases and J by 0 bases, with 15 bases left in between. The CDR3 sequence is CASSLGRRGSSNTGELFF. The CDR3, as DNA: TGCGCCAGCAGCTTGGGCCGTCGTGGGTCATCGAACACCGGGGAGCTGTTTTTT.

CDR3 residues: CASRFENQMNTEAFF. CDR3 bases: TGTGCCAGCAGATTTGAGAACCAGATGAACACTGAAGCTTTCTTT. The V and J genes are TRBV5-4 and TRBJ1-1; D not resolved. This CDR3 has 15 residues. Germline CDR1 reads SGHNT; CDR2 reads YYREEE (reference sequence). V lost 5 bases to trimming and J lost 0 bases, with 14 bases between them. The whole variable domain, remainder taken from reference TRBV5-4 and TRBJ1-1, is ETGVTQSPTHLIKTRGQQVTLRCSSQSGHNTVSWYQQALGQGPQFIFQYYREEENGRGNFPPRFSGLQFPNYSSELNVNALELDDSALYLCASRFENQMNTEAFFGQGTRLTVV.

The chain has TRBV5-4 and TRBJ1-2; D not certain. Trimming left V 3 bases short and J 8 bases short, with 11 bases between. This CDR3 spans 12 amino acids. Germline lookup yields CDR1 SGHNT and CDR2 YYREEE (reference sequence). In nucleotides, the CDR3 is TGTGCCAGCAGCTCTAACCTGGGCGGCTACACCTTC. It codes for CASSSNLGGYTF.

The CDR3 sequence is CASSPGGREQFF. DNA of the CDR3: TGTGCCAGCAGTCCCGGCGGGAGGGAGCAGTTCTTC. The V and J genes are TRBV6-5 and TRBJ2-1; TRBD2 aligns across 8 bases. V gave up 5 bases and J gave up 10 bases; unmatched junction bases: 4. The germline V gene encodes CDR1 MNHEY and CDR2 SVGAGI. The CDR3 length is 12 residues.

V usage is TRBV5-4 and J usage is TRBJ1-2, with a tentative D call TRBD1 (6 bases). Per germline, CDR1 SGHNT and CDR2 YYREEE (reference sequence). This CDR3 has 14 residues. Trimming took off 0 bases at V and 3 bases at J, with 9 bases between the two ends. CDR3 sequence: CASSLENRDYGYTF. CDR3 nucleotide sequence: TGTGCCAGCAGCTTGGAGAACAGGGACTATGGCTACACCTTC.